This TCR beta chain derives from a study of blood T cell repertoires in COVID-19. Data came from immunoSEQ multiplex PCR; TCRdb stores just in-frame clones and leaves some out. The table lists under 250,000 clones, about 85% of them singletons. This clone was seen a handful of times. Trimming left V 7 bases short and J 10 bases short, with 17 bases between. This CDR3 region has 13 residues. In germline, CDR1 is MNHEY, CDR2 SMNVEV (reference sequence). Sequencing was carried out using peripheral blood. This sequence joins TRBV27 and TRBJ2-1, with a possible D match to TRBD1 (5 bases). This TCR was sampled from a woman older than 75 with acute or convalescent COVID-19. The CDR3 spells CASTSTPGREQFF. DNA for the CDR3: TGTGCCAGCACCTCCACACCAGGGCGCGAGCAGTTCTTC.